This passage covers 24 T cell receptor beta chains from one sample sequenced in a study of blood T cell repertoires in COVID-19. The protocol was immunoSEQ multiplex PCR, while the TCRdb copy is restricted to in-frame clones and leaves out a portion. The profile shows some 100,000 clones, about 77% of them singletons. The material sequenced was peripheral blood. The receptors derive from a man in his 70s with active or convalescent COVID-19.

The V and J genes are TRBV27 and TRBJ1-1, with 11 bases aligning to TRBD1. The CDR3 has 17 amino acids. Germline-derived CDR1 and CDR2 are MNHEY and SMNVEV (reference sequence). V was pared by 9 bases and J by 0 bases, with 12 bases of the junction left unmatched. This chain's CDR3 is CASYKDRGPKMNTEAFF. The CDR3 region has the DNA TGTGCCAGTTACAAGGACAGGGGGCCGAAAATGAACACTGAAGCTTTCTTT.

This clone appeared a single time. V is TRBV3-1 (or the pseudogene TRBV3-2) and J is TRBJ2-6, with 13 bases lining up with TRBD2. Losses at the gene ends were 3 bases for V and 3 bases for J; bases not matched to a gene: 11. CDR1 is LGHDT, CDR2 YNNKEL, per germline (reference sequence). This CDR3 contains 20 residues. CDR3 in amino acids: CASSQAEGLAGLGGANVLTF. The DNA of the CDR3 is TGTGCCAGCAGCCAGGCAGAGGGACTAGCGGGACTAGGTGGGGCCAACGTCCTGACTTTC.

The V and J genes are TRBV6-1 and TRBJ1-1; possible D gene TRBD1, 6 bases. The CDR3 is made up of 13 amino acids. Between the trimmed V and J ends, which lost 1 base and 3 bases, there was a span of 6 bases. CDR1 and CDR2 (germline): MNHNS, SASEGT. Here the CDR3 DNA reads TGTGCCAGCAGTGAAGAGGGGGACACTGAAGCTTTCTTT. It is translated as CASSEEGDTEAFF.

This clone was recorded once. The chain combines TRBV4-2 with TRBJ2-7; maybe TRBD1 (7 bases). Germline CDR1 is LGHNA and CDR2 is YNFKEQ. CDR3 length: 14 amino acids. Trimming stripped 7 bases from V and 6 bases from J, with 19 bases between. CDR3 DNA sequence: TGTGCCAGCAACCCGAGGGGGGACAGTGGCGAGCAGTACTTC. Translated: CASNPRGDSGEQYF.

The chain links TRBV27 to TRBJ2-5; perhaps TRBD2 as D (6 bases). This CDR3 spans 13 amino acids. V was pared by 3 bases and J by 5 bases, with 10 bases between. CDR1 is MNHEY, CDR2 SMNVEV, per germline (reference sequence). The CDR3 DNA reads TGTGCCAGCAGTTTGGGGGGACGGGAGACCCAGTACTTC. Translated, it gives CASSLGGRETQYF.

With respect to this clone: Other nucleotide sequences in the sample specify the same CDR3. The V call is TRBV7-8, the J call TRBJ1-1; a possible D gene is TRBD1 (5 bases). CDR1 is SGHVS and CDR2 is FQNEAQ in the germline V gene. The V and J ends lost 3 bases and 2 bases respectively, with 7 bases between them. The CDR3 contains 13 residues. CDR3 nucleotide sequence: TGTGCCAGCAGCTTCCAGGGTAACACTGAAGCTTTCTTT. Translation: CASSFQGNTEAFF.

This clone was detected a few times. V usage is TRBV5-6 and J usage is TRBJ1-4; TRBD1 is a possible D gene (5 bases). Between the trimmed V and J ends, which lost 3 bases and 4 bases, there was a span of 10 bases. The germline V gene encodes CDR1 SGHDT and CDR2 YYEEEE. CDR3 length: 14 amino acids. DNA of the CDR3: TGTGCCAGCAGCTCCCAAAGGGGTAATGAAAAACTGTTTTTT. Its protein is CASSSQRGNEKLFF.

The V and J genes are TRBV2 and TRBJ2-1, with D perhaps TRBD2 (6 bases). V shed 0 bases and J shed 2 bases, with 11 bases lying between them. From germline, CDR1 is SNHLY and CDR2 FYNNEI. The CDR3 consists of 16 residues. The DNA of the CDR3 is TGTGCCAGCAGTGAAGCGTGGCGGGGCGCCTACAATGAGCAGTTCTTC. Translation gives CASSEAWRGAYNEQFF.

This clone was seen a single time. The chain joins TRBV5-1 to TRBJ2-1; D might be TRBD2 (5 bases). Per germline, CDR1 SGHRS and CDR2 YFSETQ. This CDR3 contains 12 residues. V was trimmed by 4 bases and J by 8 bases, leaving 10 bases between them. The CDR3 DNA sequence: TGCGCCAGCAGCCAGCGGTTCGATGAGCAGTTCTTC. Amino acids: CASSQRFDEQFF. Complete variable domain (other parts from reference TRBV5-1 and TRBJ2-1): KAGVTQTPRYLIKTRGQQVTLSCSPISGHRSVSWYQQTPGQGLQFLFEYFSETQRNKGNFPGRFSGRQFSNSRSEMNVSTLELGDSALYLCASSQRFDEQFFGPGTRLTVL.

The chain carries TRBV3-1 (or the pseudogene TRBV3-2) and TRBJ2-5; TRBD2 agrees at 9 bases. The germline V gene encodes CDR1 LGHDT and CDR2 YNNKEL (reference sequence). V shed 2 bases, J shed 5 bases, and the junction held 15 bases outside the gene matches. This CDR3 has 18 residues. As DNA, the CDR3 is TGTGCCAGCAGCCAAACCAGGTCGGCGGGGGGGCTCGGCGAGACCCAGTACTTC. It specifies CASSQTRSAGGLGETQYF.

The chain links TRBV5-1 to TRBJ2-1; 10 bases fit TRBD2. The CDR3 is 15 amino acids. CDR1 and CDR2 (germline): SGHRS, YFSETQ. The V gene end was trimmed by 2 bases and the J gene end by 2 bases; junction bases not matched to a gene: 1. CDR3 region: CASSLAGGTYNEQFF. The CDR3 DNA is TGCGCCAGCAGCTTAGCGGGAGGGACCTACAATGAGCAGTTCTTC.

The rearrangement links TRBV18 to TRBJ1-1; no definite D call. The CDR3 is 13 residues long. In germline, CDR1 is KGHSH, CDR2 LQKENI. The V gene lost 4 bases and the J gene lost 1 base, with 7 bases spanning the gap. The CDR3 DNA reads TGTGCCAGCTCACGACTACCGAACACTGAAGCTTTCTTT. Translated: CASSRLPNTEAFF.

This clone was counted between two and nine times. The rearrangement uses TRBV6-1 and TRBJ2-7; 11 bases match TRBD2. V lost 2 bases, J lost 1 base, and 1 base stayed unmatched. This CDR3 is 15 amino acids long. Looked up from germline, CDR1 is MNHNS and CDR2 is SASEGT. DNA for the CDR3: TGTGCCAGCAGTGAATGGACTAGCGGGTCCTACGAGCAGTACTTC. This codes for CASSEWTSGSYEQYF.

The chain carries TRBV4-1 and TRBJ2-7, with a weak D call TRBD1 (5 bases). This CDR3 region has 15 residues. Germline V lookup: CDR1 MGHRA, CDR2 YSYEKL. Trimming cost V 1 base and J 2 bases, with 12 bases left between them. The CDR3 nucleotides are TGCGCCAGCAGCCAAGCGAGGCAGGGTCCCTACGAGCAGTACTTC. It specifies CASSQARQGPYEQYF.

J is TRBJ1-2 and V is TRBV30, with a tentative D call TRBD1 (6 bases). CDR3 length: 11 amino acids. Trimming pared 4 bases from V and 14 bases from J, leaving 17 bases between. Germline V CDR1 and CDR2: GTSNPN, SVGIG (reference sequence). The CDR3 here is CAWTRGERGTF. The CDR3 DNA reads TGTGCCTGGACCAGGGGAGAGAGAGGGACCTTC.

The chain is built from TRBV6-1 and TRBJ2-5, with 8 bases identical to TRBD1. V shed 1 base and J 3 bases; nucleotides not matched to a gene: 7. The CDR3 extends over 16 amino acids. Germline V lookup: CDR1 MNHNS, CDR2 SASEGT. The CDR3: CASSEGQNRGKETQYF. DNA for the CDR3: TGTGCCAGCAGTGAAGGGCAGAACAGGGGGAAAGAGACCCAGTACTTC.

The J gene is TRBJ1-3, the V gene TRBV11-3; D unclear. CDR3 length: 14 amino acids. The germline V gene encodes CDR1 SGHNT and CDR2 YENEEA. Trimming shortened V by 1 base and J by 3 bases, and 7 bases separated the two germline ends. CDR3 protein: CASSLGGIGNTIYF. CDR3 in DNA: TGTGCCAGCAGCTTAGGAGGAATTGGAAACACCATATATTTT.

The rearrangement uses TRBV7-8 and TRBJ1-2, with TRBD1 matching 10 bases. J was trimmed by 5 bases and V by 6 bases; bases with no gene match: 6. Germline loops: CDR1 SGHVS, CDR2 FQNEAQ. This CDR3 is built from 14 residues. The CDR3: CASSGTGQGYGYTF. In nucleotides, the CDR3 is TGTGCCAGCAGTGGGACGGGACAGGGGTATGGCTACACCTTC.

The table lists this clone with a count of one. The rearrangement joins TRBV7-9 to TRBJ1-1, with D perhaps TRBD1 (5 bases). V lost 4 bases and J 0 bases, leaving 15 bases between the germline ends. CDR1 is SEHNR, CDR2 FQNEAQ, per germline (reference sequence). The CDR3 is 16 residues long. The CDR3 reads CASSSPGGALNTEAFF. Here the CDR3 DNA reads TGTGCCAGCAGCTCCCCGGGGGGAGCCCTGAACACTGAAGCTTTCTTT.

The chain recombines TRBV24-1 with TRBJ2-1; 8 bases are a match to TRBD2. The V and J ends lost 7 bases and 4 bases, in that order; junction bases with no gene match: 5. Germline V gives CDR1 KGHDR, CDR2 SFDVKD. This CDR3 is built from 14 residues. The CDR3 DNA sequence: TGTGCCACCAGGGGACTAGGGGATTACAATGAGCAGTTCTTC. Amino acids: CATRGLGDYNEQFF.

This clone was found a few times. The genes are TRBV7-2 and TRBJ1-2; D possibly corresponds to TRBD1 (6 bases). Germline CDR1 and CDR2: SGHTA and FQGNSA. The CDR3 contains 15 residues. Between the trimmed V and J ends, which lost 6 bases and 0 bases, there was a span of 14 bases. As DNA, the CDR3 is TGTGCCAGCAGACAGGGTCGGATGGCTAACTATGGCTACACCTTC. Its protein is CASRQGRMANYGYTF.

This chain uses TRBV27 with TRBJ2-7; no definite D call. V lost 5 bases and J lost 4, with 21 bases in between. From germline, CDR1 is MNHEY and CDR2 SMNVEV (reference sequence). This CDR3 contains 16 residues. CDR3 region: CASSPLSTSRFYEQYF. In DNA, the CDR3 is TGTGCCAGCAGTCCCCTATCTACTTCACGTTTTTACGAGCAGTACTTC.

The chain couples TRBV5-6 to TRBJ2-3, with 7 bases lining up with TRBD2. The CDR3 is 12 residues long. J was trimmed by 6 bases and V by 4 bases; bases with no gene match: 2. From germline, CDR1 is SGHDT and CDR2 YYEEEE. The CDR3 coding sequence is TGTGCCAGCAGCCCCGGGGGGGATACGCAGTATTTT. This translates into CASSPGGDTQYF.

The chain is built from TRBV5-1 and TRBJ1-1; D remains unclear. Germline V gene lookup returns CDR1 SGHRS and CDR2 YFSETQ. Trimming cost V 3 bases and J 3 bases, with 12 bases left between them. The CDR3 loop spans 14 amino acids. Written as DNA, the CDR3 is TGCGCCAGCAGCTCCGATCGGGAGGACACTGAAGCTTTCTTT. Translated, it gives CASSSDREDTEAFF.